These 15 T cell receptor beta chains were all obtained from the same sample, sequenced in a study of cytomegalovirus exposure and HLA in healthy donors. The PCR made use of 60 Vbeta and 13 Jbeta primers. The assay was immunoSEQ multiplex PCR, and TCRdb's table has in-frame clones only and misses some. The table has under 170,000 clones, around 79% seen once. Sequencing was done on a sample of PBMCs. All receptors come from a human donor in good health.

The rearrangement links TRBV7-9 to TRBJ1-1; D is possibly TRBD1 (6 bases). Trimming shortened V by 4 bases and J by 5 bases, and 14 bases separated the two germline ends. Germline values: CDR1 SEHNR, CDR2 FQNEAQ (reference sequence). This CDR3 has 14 amino acids. The CDR3 spells CASSSAAGDTEAFF. The CDR3 nucleotides read TGTGCCAGCAGCTCTGCCGCAGGGGATACTGAAGCTTTCTTT.

The chain carries TRBV27 and TRBJ2-7; 8 bases are a match to TRBD1. J lost 6 bases, V lost 7 bases, and 5 bases had no gene match. The CDR3 extends over 12 amino acids. CDR1 is MNHEY and CDR2 is SMNVEV in the germline V gene (reference sequence). CDR3 in DNA: TGTGCCAGCAAGGACAGGGTCGGCGAGCAGTACTTC. It is translated as CASKDRVGEQYF.

The chain combines TRBV6-4 with TRBJ2-7; tentatively, D is TRBD2 (5 bases). Trimming cost V 6 bases and J 7 bases, with 16 bases left between them. The CDR3 spans 13 residues. The germline CDR1 and CDR2 sequences are MRHNA and SNTAGT. The chain's CDR3 is CASSPRTQREQYF. The CDR3 DNA reads as TGTGCCAGCAGCCCCCGGACTCAGAGAGAGCAGTACTTC.

The chain is built from TRBV6-5 and TRBJ1-3, with D perhaps TRBD1 (6 bases). Germline V CDR1 and CDR2: MNHEY, SVGAGI. The V gene lost 4 bases and the J gene lost 0 bases, with 13 bases spanning the gap. The CDR3 is 16 amino acids. In DNA form, the CDR3 reads TGTGCCAGCAGTTCACGTCGGGGGGCCTCTGGAAACACCATATATTTT. This codes for CASSSRRGASGNTIYF.

The chain links TRBV5-1 to TRBJ2-7; TRBD2 agrees at 10 bases. Germline lookup yields CDR1 SGHRS and CDR2 YFSETQ. The V segment lost 5 bases and the J segment 3 bases; nucleotides outside the gene matches: 5. The CDR3 runs 14 residues. The chain's CDR3 is CASRWTSGYYEQYF. The CDR3 nucleotides read TGCGCCAGCAGATGGACTAGCGGTTACTACGAGCAGTACTTC.

This clone came up a few times. The genes are TRBV6-1 and TRBJ2-7, with D unresolved. The CDR3 consists of 14 residues. Germline lookup yields CDR1 MNHNS and CDR2 SASEGT. V gave up 2 bases and J gave up 3 bases, with 11 bases separating them. CDR3 DNA: TGTGCCAGCAGTGAAAAGCTGGGCAACTACGAGCAGTACTTC. Translation gives CASSEKLGNYEQYF.

The rearrangement joins TRBV15 to TRBJ1-5; 10 bases are a match to TRBD1. Germline CDR1 LNHNV, CDR2 YYDKDF (reference sequence). The length of the CDR3 is 15 residues. Trimming removed 0 bases from V and 6 bases from J; junction bases left unmatched: 2. This chain's CDR3 is CATSREGTGVQPQHF. The CDR3 nucleotides are TGTGCCACCAGCAGAGAAGGGACAGGGGTTCAGCCCCAGCATTTT.

As DNA, the CDR3 is TGTGCCATCAGTGATTCGACAGGGAACGAGCAGTACTTC. This codes for CAISDSTGNEQYF. V is TRBV10-3 and J is TRBJ2-7; TRBD1 matches at 7 bases. Germline V lookup: CDR1 ENHRY, CDR2 SYGVKD. The CDR3 spans 13 residues. With V trimmed by 3 bases and J by 5 bases, 4 bases remained unmatched.

This rearrangement joins TRBV7-3 to TRBJ2-1, with 7 bases that match TRBD1. The V segment lost 5 bases and the J segment 6 bases; nucleotides outside the gene matches: 13. Germline V lookup: CDR1 SGHTA, CDR2 FQGTGA. This CDR3 comprises 16 residues. The CDR3 nucleotides read TGTGCCAGCAGCGCGAGGGGGCTAGATGGCTTCAATGAGCAGTTCTTC. Translating it yields CASSARGLDGFNEQFF.

V usage is TRBV10-3 and J usage is TRBJ1-2; tentatively, D is TRBD1 (6 bases). This CDR3 is built from 14 residues. V was shortened by 7 bases and J by 4 bases, with 16 bases between the two germline ends. The germline gives CDR1 ENHRY, CDR2 SYGVKD. CDR3 nucleotide sequence: TGTGCCATCAAGCGGGAGGGGGATTCCTATGGCTACACCTTC. This codes for CAIKREGDSYGYTF.

This chain links TRBV2 with TRBJ1-2; D remains ambiguous. Germline assignment: CDR1 SNHLY and CDR2 FYNNEI. The CDR3 runs to 17 residues. Trimming stripped 7 bases from V and 0 bases from J, with 21 bases between. CDR3 amino acids: CASTKLLQWTPNYGYTF. CDR3 DNA: TGTGCCAGCACCAAACTCCTCCAGTGGACTCCTAACTATGGCTACACCTTC.

The chain uses TRBV10-2 and TRBJ2-7; 9 bases are shared with TRBD1. J was trimmed by 3 bases and V by 6 bases; bases with no gene match: 9. This CDR3 region has 15 residues. Looked up from germline, CDR1 is WSHSY and CDR2 is SAAADI. CDR3 loop: CASRTGTGRYYEQYF. DNA for the CDR3: TGCGCCAGCAGGACCGGGACAGGGAGATACTACGAGCAGTACTTC.

This clone was counted a few times. The rearrangement links TRBV4-1 to TRBJ2-7; D perhaps matches TRBD1 (5 bases). Germline CDR1 is MGHRA and CDR2 is YSYEKL. This CDR3 region has 13 residues. The ends were cut back, 4 bases at V and 9 bases at J, with 16 bases in the middle. The CDR3 loop reads CASSLAGTQGQYF. CDR3 DNA: TGCGCCAGCAGCCTTGCCGGAACCCAGGGGCAGTACTTC.

The V call is TRBV7-9, the J call TRBJ2-2; D may be TRBD2 (5 bases). This CDR3 is 16 amino acids long. The V gene lost 6 bases and the J gene lost 0 bases, with 14 bases spanning the gap. Germline V gives CDR1 SEHNR, CDR2 FQNEAQ (reference sequence). Written as DNA, the CDR3 is TGTGCCAGCAGGTTTGGGCTAGCCACGAACACCGGGGAGCTGTTTTTT. Amino acid sequence: CASRFGLATNTGELFF.

This chain uses TRBV2 with TRBJ2-7, with unresolved D. This CDR3 comprises 17 residues. Trimming took off 0 bases at V and 4 bases at J, with 19 bases between the two ends. Per the germline V gene, CDR1 is SNHLY and CDR2 is FYNNEI. CDR3 residues: CASSEARPGLGLYEQYF. The CDR3 DNA is TGTGCCAGCAGTGAAGCCCGACCGGGTTTAGGCTTATACGAGCAGTACTTC.